The clone carrying this TCR beta chain has only one observation. This entry is derived from a study of blood T cell repertoires in COVID-19. Study as a whole: PBMCs, B-cell-depleted T cells, or T cells were the source of the cDNA or gDNA that made up the material.

Assay used: immunoSEQ multiplex PCR; TCRdb lists only in-frame clones, some missing. The data contain more than 150,000 clones, about 82% of them singletons. V shed 4 bases, J shed 2 bases, and the junction held 6 bases outside the gene matches. This CDR3 is built from 15 residues. CDR1 GTSNPN and CDR2 SVGIG come from the germline V gene (reference sequence). The chain couples TRBV30 to TRBJ1-5; 9 bases are a match to TRBD1. This receptor was identified in a woman in her thirties with acute or convalescent COVID-19. The sample taken for sequencing was peripheral blood. This CDR3 is CAWKTRDRGNQPQHF. CDR3 coding DNA: TGTGCCTGGAAGACCCGGGACAGGGGCAATCAGCCCCAGCATTTT.